The 17 T cell receptor beta chains below all came from one sample that was sequenced in a study of blood T cell repertoires in COVID-19 (TCRdb year 2020). Library creation used the immunoSEQ multiplex PCR assay. Drawn from immuneACCESS, this table holds only the in-frame rearrangements with V and J called that TCRdb kept. Clones are partly lost; checked studies trace under half to an unresolved V gene and leave the rest unexplained. Recorded for this sample are 43,000 or so clones; over 70% of them occurred a single time. Under 25% of the sample belongs to the ten largest clones. Sample: peripheral blood. These TCRs come from a woman aged 60-75 years with acute or convalescent COVID-19.

The chain combines TRBV25-1 with TRBJ1-6; possibly TRBD1 for D (5 bases). The CDR3 extends over 16 amino acids. Between the trimmed V and J ends, which lost 3 bases and 10 bases, there was a span of 19 bases. The germline CDR1 and CDR2 sequences are MGHDK and SYGVNS. DNA of the CDR3: TGTGCCAGCAGTGATGTAAGGCAGGGATTTGGATCACCCCTCCACTTT. Its translation: CASSDVRQGFGSPLHF.

This chain links TRBV10-1 with TRBJ1-3; D gene unclear. The CDR3 totals 15 residues. The ends were cut back, 3 bases at V and 0 bases at J, with 9 bases in the middle. The germline CDR1 and CDR2 sequences are WNHNN and SYGVQD (reference sequence). CDR3 protein: CASSEWLLSGNTIYF. CDR3 nucleotides: TGCGCCAGCAGTGAATGGCTTCTCTCTGGAAACACCATATATTTT.

J is TRBJ2-2 and V is TRBV2, with 8 nucleotides matching TRBD1. The CDR3 spans 15 residues. Germline V gene lookup returns CDR1 SNHLY and CDR2 FYNNEI. J lost 2 bases, V lost 8 bases, and 7 bases had no gene match. In DNA, the CDR3 is TGTGCCAGCGTGGAACAGGGGGTAAACACCGGGGAGCTGTTTTTT. Translating it yields CASVEQGVNTGELFF.

The gene calls are TRBV19 and TRBJ2-2; D unclear. V lost 9 bases, J lost 2 bases, and 16 bases lay in between. The germline CDR1 and CDR2 sequences are LNHDA and SQIVND (reference sequence). The CDR3 runs 15 residues. The chain's CDR3 is CASRVALPNTGELFF. Written as DNA, the CDR3 is TGTGCCAGCCGGGTGGCTCTACCTAACACCGGGGAGCTGTTTTTT. The complete variable domain, with remaining parts taken from reference TRBV19 and TRBJ2-2, reads DGGITQSPKYLFRKEGQNVTLSCEQNLNHDAMYWYRQDPGQGLRLIYYSQIVNDFQKGDIAEGYSVSREKKESFPLTVTSAQKNPTAFYLCASRVALPNTGELFFGEGSRLTVL.

This chain connects TRBV4-3 to TRBJ1-2; 9 nucleotides line up with TRBD1. Germline assignment: CDR1 LGHNA and CDR2 YSLEER. The length of the CDR3 is 15 residues. The V gene end was trimmed by 3 bases and the J gene end by 3 bases; junction bases not matched to a gene: 5. CDR3 DNA sequence: TGCGCCAGCAGCCAGGCGACAGGGGGGCACTATGGCTACACCTTC. Its translation is CASSQATGGHYGYTF.

The CDR3 region has the DNA TGTGCCAGCAGTTTAACCGGGACAGGGGGTCGGAGCTCCTACAATGAGCAGTTCTTC. Translation gives CASSLTGTGGRSSYNEQFF. V gene TRBV27 combines with J gene TRBJ2-1, with 11 bases identical to TRBD1. Germline assignment: CDR1 MNHEY and CDR2 SMNVEV (reference sequence). CDR3 length: 19 amino acids. The J segment lost 0 bases and the V segment lost 2 bases, leaving 9 bases of the junction unmatched.

The chain couples TRBV5-1 to TRBJ1-3, with a possible D match to TRBD1 (5 bases). CDR3 length equals 14 residues. Deletions cut 7 bases from V and 4 bases from J, with 15 bases between. Looked up from germline, CDR1 is SGHRS and CDR2 is YFSETQ. The CDR3 here is CASGPGGGGNTIYF. In DNA, the CDR3 is TGCGCCAGCGGGCCGGGGGGAGGCGGAAACACCATATATTTT.

The CDR3 bases are TGTGCCACCAGCAGAGAAGATCCCGAGGGAGGCTACACCTTC. Its protein is CATSREDPEGGYTF. The rearrangement uses TRBV15 and TRBJ1-2, with D unclear. The CDR3 covers 14 residues. Between the trimmed V and J ends, which lost 0 bases and 8 bases, there was a span of 13 bases. The germline gives CDR1 LNHNV, CDR2 YYDKDF (reference sequence). Full variable domain (remainder filled in from reference TRBV15 and TRBJ1-2): DAMVIQNPRYQVTQFGKPVTLSCSQTLNHNVMYWYQQKSSQAPKLLFHYYDKDFNNEADTPDNFQSRRPNTSFCFLDIRSPGLGDTAMYLCATSREDPEGGYTFGSGTRLTVV.

The chain links TRBV7-6 to TRBJ2-5, with no clear D. Trimming took off 1 base at V and 6 bases at J, with 9 bases between the two ends. Per the germline V gene, CDR1 is SGHVS and CDR2 is FNYEAQ. CDR3 length: 13 residues. In DNA form, the CDR3 reads TGTGCCAGCAGCTTAGGTGAACTCAAGACCCAGTACTTC. Its protein is CASSLGELKTQYF.

On this clone: At one boundary the junction diverges from the germline segment, which might be a read error. The chain carries TRBV10-3 and TRBJ2-1; TRBD2 aligns across 11 bases. The CDR3 contains 13 residues. Germline assignment: CDR1 ENHRY and CDR2 SYGVKD. The CDR3 nucleotides are TGCGCTGTCACTAGCGGGGGTAACAATGAGCAGTTCTTC. Amino acids: CAVTSGGNNEQFF.

The chain recombines TRBV7-2 with TRBJ1-4; 8 nucleotides agree with TRBD1. The CDR3 has 15 amino acids. CDR1 and CDR2 (germline): SGHTA, FQGNSA. Unmatched junction bases numbered 5, after V lost 7 bases and J lost 1 base. Here the CDR3 reads CASKPGQGTNEKLFF. The CDR3 DNA follows: TGTGCCAGCAAGCCCGGACAGGGAACTAATGAAAAACTGTTTTTT.

J is TRBJ1-2 and V is TRBV19, with D unclear. The CDR3 has 14 amino acids. V lost 4 bases and J lost 2, with 11 bases in between. Germline values: CDR1 LNHDA, CDR2 SQIVND (reference sequence). This CDR3 is CASSKERGNYGYTF. The DNA of the CDR3 is TGTGCCAGTAGTAAGGAGCGGGGAAACTATGGCTACACCTTC.

The chain is built from TRBV7-9 and TRBJ2-7, with a weak D call TRBD2 (5 bases). Trimming took 8 bases from V and 2 from J, leaving 19 bases between them. CDR3 size: 15 residues. CDR1 and CDR2 from the germline V gene are SEHNR and FQNEAQ (reference sequence). The CDR3, as DNA: TGTGCCAGCCTCCCCTCTACGGGAACCCCCTACGAGCAGTACTTC. Encoded protein: CASLPSTGTPYEQYF.

Turning to this clone: One end of the junction is discordant with germline, which a read error may explain. The gene calls are TRBV7-7 and TRBJ1-3, with 9 positions matching TRBD1. This CDR3 has 15 residues. Germline values: CDR1 SSHAT, CDR2 FNYEAQ (reference sequence). Here the CDR3 reads CASSPGTGKGNTIYF. Written as DNA, the CDR3 is TGTGCTAGCAGTCCCGGGACAGGGAAAGGAAACACCATATATTTT.

The chain combines TRBV11-2 with TRBJ1-3; no firm D call. The CDR3 extends over 13 amino acids. V was pared by 0 bases and J by 4 bases, with 4 bases between. Germline assignment: CDR1 SGHAT and CDR2 FQNNGV. CDR3 loop: CASSLERGNTIYF. CDR3 sequence (DNA): TGTGCCAGCAGCTTAGAACGGGGAAACACCATATATTTT.

In regard to this clone: This same CDR3 is encoded by further DNA sequences in the sample. This rearrangement joins TRBV5-1 to TRBJ1-2; TRBD1 matches 9 bases. The CDR3 is 13 residues long. J lost 4 bases, V lost 4 bases, and 2 bases had no gene match. Looked up from germline, CDR1 is SGHRS and CDR2 is YFSETQ. Here the CDR3 reads CASSGGQGYGYTF. The CDR3, as DNA: TGCGCCAGCAGCGGGGGACAGGGCTATGGCTACACCTTC. The variable domain in full, completed from reference TRBV5-1 and TRBJ1-2, reads KAGVTQTPRYLIKTRGQQVTLSCSPISGHRSVSWYQQTPGQGLQFLFEYFSETQRNKGNFPGRFSGRQFSNSRSEMNVSTLELGDSALYLCASSGGQGYGYTFGSGTRLTVV.

This clone was detected only a few times. V gene TRBV11-1 combines with J gene TRBJ2-2; TRBD1 agrees at 8 bases. The germline gives CDR1 SGHAT, CDR2 FQDESV (reference sequence). V was clipped by 5 bases and J by 5 bases; unmatched bases: 7. The length of the CDR3 is 15 residues. CDR3 nucleotides: TGTGCCAGCAGCCAGGACAGGGTGAGGACCGGGGAGCTGTTTTTT. Protein product: CASSQDRVRTGELFF.